This TCR beta chain was sequenced in a study of blood T cell repertoires in COVID-19. Across the study: There were acute and convalescent COVID-19 samples, and they came from the United States, Italy and Spain. T cells, B-cell-depleted T cells, or PBMCs supplied cDNA or gDNA.

The CDR3 extends over 16 amino acids. In germline, CDR1 is SGHAT, CDR2 FQDESV (reference sequence). Trimming removed 5 bases from V and 1 base from J; junction bases left unmatched: 8. In the original processing: For nucleated cells, counts were estimated from reference gene primer amplification. Clones were read by immunoSEQ multiplex PCR, and TCRdb kept only the in-frame ones, dropping some. V, J and clone size derive from that table, while D and trimming were established from the DNA sequence. The sample lists approximately 35,000 clones, 75% to 85% occurring once. The chain combines TRBV11-1 with TRBJ2-3, with 8 bases matching TRBD1. This clonotype was sampled from a man aged 80 or over with active COVID-19. Sequencing was done on a sample of peripheral blood. CDR3 region: CASSQGQGRGTDTQYF. The CDR3 DNA sequence: TGTGCCAGCAGCCAAGGACAGGGACGGGGCACAGATACGCAGTATTTT.